The 16 T cell receptor beta chains below were found in one sample sequenced in a study of a mutant IDH1 vaccine in newly diagnosed glioma. Stated time point: week 11, during vaccination. Each dose of the vaccine consisted of 300 ug of mutant IDH1 20-mer peptide, with topical imiquimod. Their recognized antigens are unknown. This table comes from immunoSEQ multiplex PCR, and its TCRdb copy is limited to in-frame clones, with some not included. The table shows about 32,000 clones, with about 78% occurring only once. The material was PBMCs, obtained from a glioma patient whose treatment included an IDH1 peptide vaccine. The receptor set was obtained from a man aged 30-40 years with glioma.

The CDR3 sequence is CASSQTPDRDPDTQYF. The CDR3 nucleotides read TGCGCCAGCAGCCAAACCCCGGACAGGGATCCAGATACGCAGTATTTT. The rearrangement uses TRBV4-3 and TRBJ2-3, with 8 bases aligning to TRBD1. J lost 4 bases, V lost 2 bases, and 8 bases had no gene match. Germline values: CDR1 LGHNA, CDR2 YSLEER. CDR3 length equals 16 residues.

The chain couples TRBV4-3 to TRBJ2-1; D remains ambiguous. Germline V lookup: CDR1 LGHNA, CDR2 YSLEER. The CDR3 sequence is 13 residues long. V lost 3 bases and J 4 bases, leaving 7 bases between the germline ends. CDR3 nucleotides: TGCGCCAGCAGCCACTCGGATTACAATGAGCAGTTCTTC. Encoded protein: CASSHSDYNEQFF.

The chain is built from TRBV4-1 and TRBJ1-5; D ambiguous. The CDR3 has 14 residues. CDR1 and CDR2 from the germline V gene are MGHRA and YSYEKL. V gave up 0 bases and J gave up 0 bases, with 3 bases separating them. The CDR3: CASSQETSNQPQHF. The CDR3 nucleotides read TGCGCCAGCAGCCAAGAAACTAGCAATCAGCCCCAGCATTTT.

V gene TRBV6-5 combines with J gene TRBJ2-2, with 7 positions matching TRBD2. The J segment lost 1 base and the V segment lost 8 bases, leaving 7 bases of the junction unmatched. This CDR3 comprises 15 residues. The germline gives CDR1 MNHEY, CDR2 SVGAGI. The CDR3 coding sequence is TGTGCCAGCCGAAAGCGGGGTTTGAACACCGGGGAGCTGTTTTTT. Translated, it gives CASRKRGLNTGELFF.

The rearrangement links TRBV5-1 to TRBJ2-7; D might be TRBD2 (5 bases). The V gene's germline CDR1 is SGHRS and CDR2 YFSETQ. V was trimmed by 0 bases and J by 2 bases, leaving 12 bases between them. This CDR3 comprises 15 residues. DNA of the CDR3: TGCGCCAGCAGCTTGGAGCCGGGGAATGCCTACGAGCAGTACTTC. Translation: CASSLEPGNAYEQYF.

CDR3 protein: CASSVPVDTEAFF. DNA for the CDR3: TGTGCCAGCAGCGTCCCAGTGGACACTGAAGCTTTCTTT. The chain recombines TRBV9 with TRBJ1-1; D is unresolved. The CDR3 loop spans 13 amino acids. The germline V gene encodes CDR1 SGDLS and CDR2 YYNGEE. V was clipped by 2 bases and J by 3 bases, with 8 bases between them.

This chain connects TRBV18 to TRBJ1-1; D uncertain. The length of the CDR3 is 12 residues. Germline CDR1 KGHSH, CDR2 LQKENI. Trimming took off 5 bases at V and 5 bases at J, with 9 bases between the two ends. The CDR3 bases are TGTGCCAGCTCAACGATTAGGACTGAAGCTTTCTTT. This codes for CASSTIRTEAFF.

The rearrangement links TRBV6-5 to TRBJ1-1; weak D call: TRBD1 (5 bases). CDR3 size: 16 residues. CDR1 and CDR2 from the germline V gene are MNHEY and SVGAGI. V dropped 2 bases and J dropped 0 bases, with 13 bases sitting between them. The CDR3 coding sequence is TGTGCCAGCAGTTACAGGCAGGGCTATTTGAACACTGAAGCTTTCTTT. It yields the protein CASSYRQGYLNTEAFF.

The chain couples TRBV27 to TRBJ2-7; D remains ambiguous. Germline values: CDR1 MNHEY, CDR2 SMNVEV (reference sequence). The V and J ends lost 6 bases and 4 bases respectively, with 25 bases between them. The CDR3 covers 17 residues. CDR3 nucleotides: TGTGCCAGCAGATTCCAAGCTCGAGGCGCCGCGGCGTACGAGCAGTACTTC. It is translated as CASRFQARGAAAYEQYF.

The chain employs TRBV5-1 and TRBJ2-7, with 7 bases matching TRBD1. In germline, CDR1 is SGHRS, CDR2 YFSETQ. Unmatched junction bases numbered 8, after V lost 2 bases and J lost 0 bases. The CDR3 sequence is 16 residues long. CDR3 region: CASSFETGMNSYEQYF. Here the CDR3 DNA reads TGCGCCAGCAGCTTCGAGACAGGGATGAACTCCTACGAGCAGTACTTC. Full variable domain (missing parts from reference TRBV5-1 and TRBJ2-7): KAGVTQTPRYLIKTRGQQVTLSCSPISGHRSVSWYQQTPGQGLQFLFEYFSETQRNKGNFPGRFSGRQFSNSRSEMNVSTLELGDSALYLCASSFETGMNSYEQYFGPGTRLTVT.

The chain carries TRBV4-1 and TRBJ2-1; 7 nucleotides match TRBD1. Looked up from germline, CDR1 is MGHRA and CDR2 is YSYEKL. CDR3 length: 17 amino acids. The junction had 12 bases not matched to a gene; V was cut back by 3 bases and J by 4 bases. CDR3 amino acids: CASSQDPGTEMYNEQFF. The CDR3, as DNA: TGCGCCAGCAGCCAGGACCCCGGGACAGAGATGTACAATGAGCAGTTCTTC.

The chain links TRBV7-2 to TRBJ2-7; D could derive from TRBD1 or TRBD2 (5 bases each). Germline CDR1 reads SGHTA; CDR2 reads FQGNSA. Trimming cost V 4 bases and J 1 base, with 11 bases left between them. The CDR3 length is 14 residues. The CDR3: CASSSQWGSYEQYF. For the CDR3, the DNA is TGTGCCAGCAGCTCCCAGTGGGGGTCCTACGAGCAGTACTTC.

V is TRBV7-9 and J is TRBJ1-1, with D unclear. The CDR3 has 15 amino acids. Trimming removed 3 bases from V and 2 bases from J, with 13 bases in between. Looked up from germline, CDR1 is SEHNR and CDR2 is FQNEAQ (reference sequence). CDR3: CASSFFQSTNTEAFF. The CDR3 DNA follows: TGTGCCAGCAGCTTCTTCCAGTCAACCAACACTGAAGCTTTCTTT. The variable domain in full, completed from reference TRBV7-9 and TRBJ1-1, reads DTGVSQNPRHKITKRGQNVTFRCDPISEHNRLYWYRQTLGQGPEFLTYFQNEAQLEKSRLLSDRFSAERPKGSFSTLEIQRTEQGDSAMYLCASSFFQSTNTEAFFGQGTRLTVV.

This rearrangement joins TRBV5-6 to TRBJ2-7; D may be TRBD2 (6 bases). CDR1 is SGHDT and CDR2 is YYEEEE in the germline V gene. The CDR3 has 15 residues. Trimming removed 4 bases at V and 5 bases at J, with 19 bases between. CDR3 DNA sequence: TGTGCCAGCAGCCCGACACTGGGGGGTCAGCACGAGCAGTACTTC. The encoded protein is CASSPTLGGQHEQYF.

The chain uses TRBV11-2 and TRBJ2-7; no definite D call. The CDR3 totals 16 residues. Germline CDR1 reads SGHAT; CDR2 reads FQNNGV. The V and J ends lost 0 bases and 2 bases respectively, with 14 bases between them. CDR3 bases: TGTGCCAGCAGCTTAGAGGGTGGAAGGGAAGCCTACGAGCAGTACTTC. Translating it yields CASSLEGGREAYEQYF.

The chain joins TRBV28 to TRBJ1-2; D is uncertain. The V and J ends lost 6 bases and 8 bases respectively, with 25 bases between them. Germline loops: CDR1 MDHEN, CDR2 SYDVKM. This CDR3 region has 16 residues. The CDR3 DNA reads as TGTGCCAGCAGGACCCATGGCAGAAAGTCCCTATGGGGCTACACCTTC. Translating gives CASRTHGRKSLWGYTF.